This is a list of T cell receptor beta chains from one sample in a study of response to subunit inactivated influenza vaccine. MiXCR, run by TCRdb on the RT-PCR reads, gives a single entry per CDR3 protein. Of roughly 540,000 distinct CDR3 sequences in the sample, approximately 20% were seen once. Separately, the same data were catalogued under a study of T cells expressing NK-cell markers.

Sequences were derived from CD4+ T cells sorted from PBMCs, sampled 11 to 12 days after vaccination. The receptors originated from a man between 45 and 60 years old who received an inactivated influenza vaccine. Both conserved end residues are part of each CDR3. D genes are given only for firm matches. Where a row states a size, it is once, few, many or the class of an expanded clone; other rows omit it.

size: few; V: TRBV12-3/TRBV12-4; J: TRBJ2-1; D: .; CDR3: CASRVELGEQFF; DNA: TGTGCCAGCAGAGTAGAATTGGGAGAGCAGTTCTTC
size: few; V: TRBV5-1; J: TRBJ2-7; D: TRBD2; CDR3: CASRFIAGASYEQYF; DNA: TGCGCCAGCAGATTCATAGCGGGAGCGTCCTACGAGCAGTACTTC
size: .; V: TRBV3-1; J: TRBJ2-7; D: TRBD1; CDR3: CASSQKDRGEQYF; DNA: TGTGCCAGCAGCCAAAAGGACAGGGGCGAGCAGTACTTC
size: .; V: TRBV20-1; J: TRBJ2-3; D: TRBD2; CDR3: CSATGTSGSTDTQYF; DNA: TGCAGTGCTACCGGGACTAGCGGGAGTACAGATACGCAGTATTTT
size: .; V: TRBV5-1; J: TRBJ1-5; D: TRBD1; CDR3: CASSYGGQGSNQPQHF; DNA: TGCGCCAGCAGCTATGGGGGACAGGGGAGCAATCAGCCCCAGCATTTT
size: .; V: TRBV6-1; J: TRBJ2-2; D: .; CDR3: CASRPAEGVAGELFF; DNA: TGTGCCAGCAGGCCGGCGGAAGGAGTAGCCGGGGAGCTGTTTTTT
size: .; V: TRBV3-1; J: TRBJ2-1; D: .; CDR3: CASSQALPHNEQFF; DNA: TGTGCCAGCAGCCAAGCACTCCCCCACAATGAGCAGTTCTTC
size: few; V: TRBV20-1; J: TRBJ2-3; D: .; CDR3: CSAAAVDTQYF; DNA: TGCAGTGCTGCCGCGGTAGATACGCAGTATTTT
size: few; V: TRBV7-8; J: TRBJ2-7; D: .; CDR3: CASSLATHSYEQYF; DNA: TGTGCCAGCAGCCTAGCGACTCACTCCTACGAGCAGTACTTC
size: few; V: TRBV28; J: TRBJ2-7; D: TRBD2; CDR3: CASSSTGLAVYEQYF; DNA: TGTGCCAGCAGTTCCACCGGACTAGCGGTTTACGAGCAGTACTTC
size: few; V: TRBV6-5; J: TRBJ1-1; D: .; CDR3: CASSYGEGGLNTEAFF; DNA: TGTGCCAGCAGCTATGGGGAGGGGGGCCTGAACACTGAAGCTTTCTTT
size: .; V: TRBV14; J: TRBJ1-1; D: .; CDR3: CASSHANARTEAFF; DNA: TGTGCCAGCAGCCATGCAAACGCAAGGACTGAAGCTTTCTTT
size: .; V: TRBV24-1; J: TRBJ2-1; D: .; CDR3: CATSEPTRFVEEQFF; DNA: TGTGCCACCAGTGAACCGACTAGATTCGTTGAGGAGCAGTTCTTC
size: many; V: TRBV5-6; J: TRBJ2-1; D: TRBD2; CDR3: CASSLMTSGSGEQFF; DNA: TGTGCCAGCAGCTTGATGACGAGCGGGAGCGGTGAGCAGTTCTTC
size: once; V: TRBV12-3/TRBV12-4; J: TRBJ2-1; D: TRBD1; CDR3: CASSLGTGGWYEQFF; DNA: TGTGCCAGCAGTTTAGGGACAGGGGGCTGGTATGAGCAGTTCTTC
size: .; V: TRBV27; J: TRBJ2-2; D: TRBD1; CDR3: CASSLGQGRGSGELFF; DNA: TGTGCCAGCAGTCTGGGACAGGGGAGGGGATCCGGGGAGCTGTTTTTT
size: few; V: TRBV18; J: TRBJ2-5; D: .; CDR3: CASSPIVERAQYF; DNA: TGTGCCAGCTCACCGATTGTAGAAAGGGCCCAGTACTTC
size: .; V: TRBV29-1; J: TRBJ1-6; D: TRBD1; CDR3: CSVGGTAGSPLHF; DNA: TGCAGCGTTGGGGGGACAGCCGGTTCACCCCTCCACTTT
size: few; V: TRBV20-1; J: TRBJ1-2; D: .; CDR3: CSVGEGADYGYTF; DNA: TGCAGTGTCGGGGAGGGAGCGGACTATGGCTACACCTTC
size: .; V: TRBV7-6; J: TRBJ1-1; D: TRBD1; CDR3: CASSLIPPGTGVTEAFF; DNA: TGTGCCAGCAGCTTAATTCCTCCCGGGACAGGGGTAACTGAAGCTTTCTTT